The 28 T cell receptor beta chains below all came from one sample that was sequenced in a study of beta chain features in type 1 diabetes. Study findings and constraints: A moderate, significant TCRB CDR3 shortening appeared in type 1 diabetes across four CD4+ subsets.

TCRB transcripts that were expressed got sequenced, as all of the isolated RNA had been reverse transcribed. Some clones are missing from TCRdb's copy, which holds only in-frame ones; the method was immunoSEQ multiplex PCR. In the table there are more than 550,000 clones, 11% to 15% of which are singletons. Which antigens these TCRs recognize remains unknown. Specimen: naive CD4+ T cells from blood. Receptor source: a man between 18 and 29 years old with type 1 diabetes.

The J gene is TRBJ2-7, the V gene TRBV11-2; 12 positions match TRBD2. The CDR3 totals 15 residues. V shed 5 bases, J shed 7 bases, and the junction held 9 bases outside the gene matches. CDR1 is SGHAT, CDR2 FQNNGV, per germline. CDR3 sequence: CASSRSSGRAREQYF. The CDR3 DNA sequence: TGTGCCAGCAGCCGGTCTAGCGGGAGGGCAAGGGAGCAGTACTTC.

V and J are TRBV4-2 and TRBJ2-5; 8 bases line up with TRBD2. Germline CDR1 and CDR2: LGHNA and YNFKEQ. The CDR3 totals 16 residues. J gave up 4 bases and V 4 bases, and 11 bases lay outside the gene matches. CDR3 amino acids: CASSPTGTRGTETQYF. The CDR3 coding sequence is TGTGCCAGCAGCCCAACCGGGACTAGAGGCACAGAGACCCAGTACTTC.

This clone was picked up a small number of times. This rearrangement joins TRBV18 to TRBJ2-1; TRBD2 agrees at 8 bases. V dropped 0 bases and J dropped 7; count of bases not matched to a gene: 8. The CDR3 is made up of 16 amino acids. Germline values: CDR1 KGHSH, CDR2 LQKENI. The CDR3 sequence: CASSPPTGGGWNEQFF. DNA for the CDR3: TGTGCCAGCTCACCACCCACGGGGGGGGGCTGGAATGAGCAGTTCTTC.

The V and J genes are TRBV4-2 and TRBJ2-3, with a tentative D call TRBD2 (5 bases). The CDR3 loop spans 18 amino acids. Trimming shortened V by 1 base and J by 2 bases, and 19 bases separated the two germline ends. CDR1 and CDR2 (germline): LGHNA, YNFKEQ. For the CDR3, the DNA is TGTGCCAGCAGCCAAGGCGCCGGAAGCCGGGGATACACAGATACGCAGTATTTT. Its protein product is CASSQGAGSRGYTDTQYF.

This clone has just a few counts. This chain joins TRBV6-5 and TRBJ2-7; perhaps TRBD2 as D (5 bases). From germline, CDR1 is MNHEY and CDR2 SVGAGI. Trimming removed 7 bases from V and 7 bases from J, with 14 bases in between. The CDR3 covers 12 residues. As DNA, the CDR3 is TGTGCCAGCAACAGATCGCCGGGGGAGCAGTACTTC. This sequence encodes CASNRSPGEQYF.

This clone was counted between two and nine times. This chain connects TRBV30 to TRBJ2-3; D is unclear. The ends were cut back, 5 bases at V and 3 bases at J, with 15 bases in the middle. The CDR3 extends over 14 amino acids. Germline values: CDR1 GTSNPN, CDR2 SVGIG (reference sequence). The DNA for the CDR3 is TGTGCCTGGGGCCAAACGCTGGGGACAGATACGCAGTATTTT. Encoded protein: CAWGQTLGTDTQYF.

CDR3 nucleotides: TGTGCCAGCAGCTCATTAGCGGGACGGAATGAGCAGTTCTTC. This gives the protein CASSSLAGRNEQFF. The chain is built from TRBV11-1 and TRBJ2-1; 8 nucleotides align to TRBD2. Germline V gene sequence: CDR1 SGHAT, CDR2 FQDESV (reference sequence). The CDR3 consists of 14 residues. Losses at the gene ends were 4 bases for V and 7 bases for J; bases not matched to a gene: 6.

This clone was counted only a few times. The rearrangement uses TRBV4-2 and TRBJ2-5; either TRBD1 or TRBD2 may supply D (5 bases each). With 2 bases removed from V and 5 bases from J, the gap between germline ends came to 15 bases. This CDR3 comprises 15 residues. Germline CDR1 and CDR2: LGHNA and YNFKEQ. The DNA for the CDR3 is TGTGCCAGCAGCCAAAGACAGACTATCGGGGAGACCCAGTACTTC. It encodes CASSQRQTIGETQYF.

This clone was seen a few times. The rearrangement links TRBV6-5 to TRBJ2-7; TRBD2 aligns across 12 bases. CDR1 MNHEY and CDR2 SVGAGI come from the germline V gene. The CDR3 is made up of 15 amino acids. V was pared by 2 bases and J by 5 bases, with 4 bases of the junction left unmatched. In nucleotides, the CDR3 is TGTGCCAGCAGTTACCGACTAGCGGGAGACGACGAGCAGTACTTC. Amino acid sequence: CASSYRLAGDDEQYF.

The genes are TRBV2 and TRBJ1-3, with 10 bases that match TRBD1. The ends lost 5 bases at V and 4 bases at J; junction bases unmatched: 5. The CDR3 loop spans 15 amino acids. Per germline, CDR1 SNHLY and CDR2 FYNNEI. The CDR3 DNA sequence: TGTGCCAGCAGTCTCGGGACAGGGGCCGGAAACACCATATATTTT. As protein: CASSLGTGAGNTIYF.

This clone was detected a few times. CDR3 sequence (DNA): TGTGCCAGCAGCTTAAGGGGGTCGGGGGCCGAATACGAGCAGTACTTC. It encodes CASSLRGSGAEYEQYF. V gene TRBV7-6 combines with J gene TRBJ2-7; either TRBD1 or TRBD2 may supply D (6 bases each). The CDR3 is 16 residues long. V lost 2 bases and J 4 bases, leaving 18 bases between the germline ends. CDR1 and CDR2 (germline): SGHVS, FNYEAQ. Supplemented by reference TRBV7-6 and TRBJ2-7, the full variable domain reads GAGVSQSPRYKVTKRGQDVALRCDPISGHVSLYWYRQALGQGPEFLTYFNYEAQQDKSGLPNDRFSAERPEGSISTLTIQRTEQRDSAMYRCASSLRGSGAEYEQYFGPGTRLTVT.

The chain has TRBV29-1 and TRBJ1-1; the D gene is possibly TRBD1 (6 bases). From germline, CDR1 is SQVTM and CDR2 ANQGSEA. CDR3 length: 15 residues. Trimming left V 5 bases short and J 0 bases short, with 16 bases between. This chain's CDR3 is CSVKTGHDMNTEAFF. CDR3 nucleotides: TGCAGCGTTAAGACGGGACACGATATGAACACTGAAGCTTTCTTT.

This clone was detected only a few times. V gene TRBV5-6 combines with J gene TRBJ2-5; 8 bases are a match to TRBD1. This CDR3 has 15 amino acids. Germline CDR1 reads SGHDT; CDR2 reads YYEEEE. V dropped 8 bases and J dropped 3; count of bases not matched to a gene: 12. This CDR3 is CASTDRGRLEETQYF. As DNA, the CDR3 is TGTGCCAGTACCGACAGGGGACGACTCGAAGAGACCCAGTACTTC.

The CDR3 loop is CASGLGNTEAFF. The CDR3 DNA reads as TGTGCCAGCGGACTAGGGAACACTGAAGCTTTCTTT. The rearrangement links TRBV2 to TRBJ1-1; D is undetermined. V was clipped by 8 bases and J by 1 base, with 8 bases between them. Germline CDR1 SNHLY, CDR2 FYNNEI. The CDR3 is made up of 12 amino acids.

This chain connects TRBV29-1 to TRBJ1-1; tentative D call: TRBD1 (6 bases). The CDR3 totals 12 residues. Trimming pared 5 bases from V and 3 bases from J, leaving 10 bases between. Germline assignment: CDR1 SQVTM and CDR2 ANQGSEA. The CDR3 loop is CSVNRVDTEAFF. In DNA form, the CDR3 reads TGCAGCGTTAACAGGGTGGACACTGAAGCTTTCTTT.

This clone appeared a few times. Written as DNA, the CDR3 is TGCGCCAGCACCACCTCCACTGAGAATGAGCAGTTCTTC. This encodes CASTTSTENEQFF. The chain joins TRBV5-1 to TRBJ2-1, with unresolved D. Germline V lookup: CDR1 SGHRS, CDR2 YFSETQ. Trimming shortened V by 6 bases and J by 7 bases, and 14 bases separated the two germline ends. This CDR3 has 13 residues. Supplemented by reference TRBV5-1 and TRBJ2-1, the full variable domain reads KAGVTQTPRYLIKTRGQQVTLSCSPISGHRSVSWYQQTPGQGLQFLFEYFSETQRNKGNFPGRFSGRQFSNSRSEMNVSTLELGDSALYLCASTTSTENEQFFGPGTRLTVL.

This clone turned up a few times. Other DNA sequences within the sample encode an identical CDR3. The J gene is TRBJ2-1, the V gene TRBV4-1, with 7 bases fitting TRBD1. The J segment lost 2 bases and the V segment lost 6 bases, leaving 4 bases of the junction unmatched. CDR1 is MGHRA, CDR2 YSYEKL, per germline. The CDR3 runs 14 residues. This CDR3 reads CASSPGQTYNEQFF. Written as DNA, the CDR3 is TGCGCCAGCAGTCCGGGACAGACCTACAATGAGCAGTTCTTC.

The chain carries TRBV5-6 and TRBJ1-1, with 7 bases that match TRBD1. The germline CDR1 and CDR2 sequences are SGHDT and YYEEEE. Losses at the gene ends were 0 bases for V and 1 base for J; bases not matched to a gene: 3. CDR3 length equals 15 residues. DNA of the CDR3: TGTGCCAGCAGCTTGGTAGGGGGCGAGAACACTGAAGCTTTCTTT. It yields the protein CASSLVGGENTEAFF.

This chain joins TRBV7-3 and TRBJ2-4, with D possibly being TRBD2 (6 bases). Germline V gene data show CDR1 as SGHTA and CDR2 as FQGTGA. Trimming stripped 6 bases from V and 8 bases from J, with 14 bases between. The CDR3 is made up of 13 amino acids. In DNA form, the CDR3 reads TGTGCCAGCAGTTTATCCCCGGGAGACATTCAGTACTTC. It encodes CASSLSPGDIQYF.

This chain links TRBV5-6 with TRBJ2-2, with 9 bases aligning to TRBD1. Germline V gives CDR1 SGHDT, CDR2 YYEEEE. The CDR3 is 15 residues long. Unmatched junction bases numbered 4, after V lost 3 bases and J lost 4 bases. The CDR3 DNA reads as TGTGCCAGCAGCTACCGGGACAGGGTCACCGGGGAGCTGTTTTTT. As protein: CASSYRDRVTGELFF.

This clone has just a few counts. The chain combines TRBV11-2 with TRBJ2-3; perhaps TRBD2 as D (6 bases). Trimming stripped 5 bases from V and 4 bases from J, with 16 bases between. The germline gives CDR1 SGHAT, CDR2 FQNNGV. This CDR3 has 15 amino acids. The CDR3 region is CASSPRQGGSDTQYF. The CDR3 coding sequence is TGTGCCAGCAGCCCCCGGCAGGGAGGATCAGATACGCAGTATTTT.

This clone was observed a few times. The chain carries TRBV6-1 and TRBJ2-3, with 8 bases lining up with TRBD1. The V and J ends lost 7 bases and 2 bases, in that order; junction bases with no gene match: 5. This CDR3 has 14 amino acids. The germline gives CDR1 MNHNS, CDR2 SASEGT. CDR3 DNA: TGTGCCAGCATAATGGACAGGGCCACAGATACGCAGTATTTT. Its protein product is CASIMDRATDTQYF.

V is TRBV5-6 and J is TRBJ2-7; TRBD1 matches 9 bases. V trimming: 4 bases; J trimming: 4 bases; junction bases outside the gene matches: 12. The CDR3 runs to 16 residues. CDR1 is SGHDT, CDR2 YYEEEE, per germline. The CDR3, as DNA: TGTGCCAGCAGCCAACTCCGGGACAGGGTTTCGTACGAGCAGTACTTC. As protein: CASSQLRDRVSYEQYF.

A few counts support this clone. The chain recombines TRBV7-9 with TRBJ1-5, with a tentative D call TRBD1 (6 bases). V was cut by 5 bases and J by 9 bases, with 17 bases left in between. The CDR3 loop spans 14 amino acids. In germline, CDR1 is SEHNR, CDR2 FQNEAQ (reference sequence). The CDR3 coding sequence is TGTGCCAGCAGCCCTGGTACAGGGTTTCGGCCCCAGCATTTT. This translates into CASSPGTGFRPQHF.

The V and J genes are TRBV15 and TRBJ1-2, with 7 positions matching TRBD1. Germline lookup yields CDR1 LNHNV and CDR2 YYDKDF (reference sequence). There are 16 residues in the CDR3. After removal of 5 bases from V and 8 bases from J, the junction contained 17 bases not matched to a gene. The CDR3 nucleotides are TGTGCCACCAGCCGACGCCGAGGGACAGAGCTAGGCGGCTACACCTTC. This encodes CATSRRRGTELGGYTF.

The chain carries TRBV30 and TRBJ1-1, with D possibly TRBD1 on 5 matching bases. The length of the CDR3 is 14 residues. Trimming cost V 8 bases and J 7 bases, with 23 bases left between them. The germline CDR1 and CDR2 sequences are GTSNPN and SVGIG (reference sequence). CDR3 amino acids: CAILTWSRASEAFF. In DNA, the CDR3 is TGTGCCATATTAACGTGGAGCAGGGCCAGTGAAGCTTTCTTT.

This clone was observed a handful of times. V usage is TRBV29-1 and J usage is TRBJ1-2, with D uncertain. The CDR3 runs 14 residues. CDR1 and CDR2 (germline): SQVTM, ANQGSEA. V was cut by 1 base and J by 4 bases, with 13 bases left in between. Here the CDR3 DNA reads TGCAGCGTTGAAGTCCGGCAGAGGACCTATGGCTACACCTTC. Its translation is CSVEVRQRTYGYTF. Filled out from reference TRBV29-1 and TRBJ1-2, the complete variable domain reads SAVISQKPSRDICQRGTSLTIQCQVDSQVTMMFWYRQQPGQSLTLIATANQGSEATYESGFVIDKFPISRPNLTFSTLTVSNMSPEDSSIYLCSVEVRQRTYGYTFGSGTRLTVV.

The chain combines TRBV15 with TRBJ1-3, with D possibly matching TRBD1 (5 bases). Germline V gene lookup returns CDR1 LNHNV and CDR2 YYDKDF (reference sequence). V shed 0 bases and J shed 0 bases, with 18 bases lying between them. This CDR3 has 19 amino acids. DNA of the CDR3: TGTGCCACCAGCAGAGATGGGGGAGCAGGGAGGCTCTCTGGAAACACCATATATTTT. It yields the protein CATSRDGGAGRLSGNTIYF.